This note documents a single TCR beta chain sequence. What it binds is not known. This record comes from a study of T cell responses to AZD1222 COVID-19 vaccine. Overall study context: Second-dose intervals near 4 or 12 weeks were combined.

With 2 bases clipped from V and 3 bases from J, the junction kept 7 bases outside the gene matches. This CDR3 region has 18 residues. Germline loops: CDR1 SGHDN, CDR2 FVKESK. Data came from immunoSEQ multiplex PCR; TCRdb stores just in-frame clones and leaves some out. The top ten hold more than 0.75% of the sample, which has around 170,000 clones, approximately 91% seen once. General observations from the study: It should be noted that donors were predominantly white British and more often female, and clonal diversity was possibly underestimated. Following two doses of AZD1222, Spike-specific TCR breadth and depth rose.

The material sequenced was peripheral blood, taken on day 0 of AZD1222 vaccination. This TCR derives from an adult in good health. The rearrangement uses TRBV14 and TRBJ2-2; 12 positions agree with TRBD2. CDR3 DNA sequence: TGTGCCAGCAGCCAACCTTTGGGACTAGCGGGTTACACCGGGGAGCTGTTTTTT. This codes for CASSQPLGLAGYTGELFF.